A selection of T cell receptor beta chains follows, all from one sample in a study of glioma-infiltrating T cells. TCRdb reprocessed the multiplex PCR reads via MiXCR and lists one record per CDR3 protein. Among approximately 120,000 distinct CDR3 sequences listed, roughly 20% were seen once. The source material was glioma tissue, nonneoplastic brain tissue, or PBMCs (not recorded which). These TCRs come from a human donor with low-grade glioma or glioblastoma, undergoing nonglioma brain surgery, or in good health (not recorded which). CDR3s include the opening cysteine and the closing phenylalanine or tryptophan. Each record gives: D gene, CDR3 length, J gene, V gene, clone size, CDR3 DNA, CDR3 protein. A D gene is named only where the DNA matches it firmly. The size field is filled for only some rows; it gives once, few, many or a size class.

D: TRBD2
length: 16
J: TRBJ2-3
V: TRBV19
size: many
DNA: TGTGCCAGTAGTAGGCCTAGCGGCCAGAGTCGCGATACGCAGTATTTT
CDR3: CASSRPSGQSRDTQYF

D: TRBD2
length: 19
J: TRBJ2-3
V: TRBV2
size: many
DNA: TGTGCCAGCAGTGAGCCCGCGGGAGTTGGTTGGGTGGGCACAGATACGCAGTATTTT
CDR3: CASSEPAGVGWVGTDTQYF

D: TRBD2
length: 18
J: TRBJ2-3
V: TRBV7-2
size: few
DNA: TGTGCCAGCAGCCCGGGACTAGCGGGGTCCCTGAGCACAGATACGCAGTATTTT
CDR3: CASSPGLAGSLSTDTQYF

D: -
length: 13
J: TRBJ1-4
V: TRBV29-1
size: few
DNA: TGCAGCGTTGAGACGGGGGCACCCGAAAAACTGTTTTTT
CDR3: CSVETGAPEKLFF

D: TRBD2
length: 15
J: TRBJ2-1
V: TRBV4-2
size: -
DNA: TGTGCCAGCAGCCAAGTCCTAGCGGACCACAATGAGCAGTTCTTC
CDR3: CASSQVLADHNEQFF

D: -
length: 16
J: TRBJ2-2
V: TRBV6-6
size: many
DNA: TGTGCCAGCAGTTACACGGCCGGTAGCAACACCGGGGAGCTGTTTTTT
CDR3: CASSYTAGSNTGELFF

D: TRBD2
length: 16
J: TRBJ2-7
V: TRBV27
size: many
DNA: TGTGCCAGCAGTTTCGGGGAGGGGCATAAGGGCAACGAGCAGTACTTC
CDR3: CASSFGEGHKGNEQYF

D: -
length: 15
J: TRBJ2-7
V: TRBV29-1
size: many
DNA: TGCAGCGTCATCCTTCTAGCGAGGAGCTCCTACGAGCAGTACTTC
CDR3: CSVILLARSSYEQYF

D: -
length: 15
J: TRBJ2-5
V: TRBV11-2
size: -
DNA: TGTGCCAGCAGCTTAGATGAGGGGTCGGGTGAGACCCAGTACTTC
CDR3: CASSLDEGSGETQYF

D: TRBD2
length: 14
J: TRBJ2-7
V: TRBV6-1
size: many
DNA: TGTGCCAGCAGTAGGACTAGCGGAGTGTACGAGCAGTACTTC
CDR3: CASSRTSGVYEQYF

D: TRBD2
length: 13
J: TRBJ2-7
V: TRBV3-1
size: -
DNA: TGTGCCAGCAGGGAGCGGGAGAACCACGAGCAGTACTTC
CDR3: CASRERENHEQYF

D: -
length: 16
J: TRBJ1-1
V: TRBV5-4
size: -
DNA: TGTGCCAGCAGCTTGTACGGGTGGAGCATGAACACTGAAGCTTTCTTT
CDR3: CASSLYGWSMNTEAFF

D: -
length: 15
J: TRBJ1-3
V: TRBV7-9
size: many
DNA: TGTGCCAGCAGCCCTACAGGCAACTCTGGAAACACCATATATTTT
CDR3: CASSPTGNSGNTIYF

D: -
length: 14
J: TRBJ2-3
V: TRBV7-9
size: -
DNA: TGTGCCAGCAGTCAGTCGACGGGCCCAGATACGCAGTATTTT
CDR3: CASSQSTGPDTQYF

D: -
length: 16
J: TRBJ2-3
V: TRBV14
size: few
DNA: TGTGCCAGCAGCCAAGGCATATACAGGGTTTCAGATACGCAGTATTTT
CDR3: CASSQGIYRVSDTQYF

D: TRBD1
length: 15
J: TRBJ2-5
V: TRBV7-9
size: -
DNA: TGTGCCAGCAGCCAACAGGGGGTAGTTCCAGAGACCCAGTACTTC
CDR3: CASSQQGVVPETQYF

D: TRBD2
length: 16
J: TRBJ2-7
V: TRBV5-4
size: -
DNA: TGTGCCAGCAGCGGCGGACTAGCGGGGGCCCTTGACGAGCAGTACTTC
CDR3: CASSGGLAGALDEQYF

D: TRBD1
length: 15
J: TRBJ1-2
V: TRBV5-1
size: few
DNA: TGCGCCAGCAGCCGGACAGGGCAAGCTAACTATGGCTACACCTTC
CDR3: CASSRTGQANYGYTF

D: -
length: 15
J: TRBJ1-2
V: TRBV27
size: many
DNA: TGTGCCAGCAGGCGTTCGGCGGGCAATATGGGGGGCTACACCTTC
CDR3: CASRRSAGNMGGYTF

D: TRBD1
length: 13
J: TRBJ1-1
V: TRBV5-1
size: many
DNA: TGCGCCAGCAGTACAGGGGTGGGGACTGAAGCTTTCTTT
CDR3: CASSTGVGTEAFF

D: TRBD1
length: 15
J: TRBJ2-7
V: TRBV7-3
size: many
DNA: TGTGCCAGCAGCTTATCGGGGACAGGGGCCTACGAGCAGTACTTC
CDR3: CASSLSGTGAYEQYF

D: -
length: 14
J: TRBJ2-5
V: TRBV7-9
size: many
DNA: TGTGCCAGCAGCTCCCTCCGGGGGATGGAGACCCAGTACTTC
CDR3: CASSSLRGMETQYF

D: -
length: 15
J: TRBJ1-2
V: TRBV11-2
size: many
DNA: TGTGCCAGCAGCTTAGATACGAGACGCCACTATGGCTACACCTTC
CDR3: CASSLDTRRHYGYTF

D: TRBD1
length: 15
J: TRBJ2-7
V: TRBV28
size: many
DNA: TGTGCCAGTAACTCGGGACAGGGGCTATCCTACGAGCAGTACTTC
CDR3: CASNSGQGLSYEQYF

D: TRBD1
length: 14
J: TRBJ1-2
V: TRBV2
size: many
DNA: TGTGCCAGCAGTGAAGGCCGGGACAGGGCGGGCTACACCTTC
CDR3: CASSEGRDRAGYTF

D: TRBD2
length: 13
J: TRBJ2-7
V: TRBV7-2
size: many
DNA: TGTGCCAGCAGCGCTAGCGGGAGTAACGAGCAGTACTTC
CDR3: CASSASGSNEQYF

D: -
length: 13
J: TRBJ1-1
V: TRBV3-1
size: many
DNA: TGTGCCAGCAGCCAGCCCGGGGGTGATAGGGCTTTCTTT
CDR3: CASSQPGGDRAFF

D: TRBD2
length: 15
J: TRBJ2-7
V: TRBV27
size: many
DNA: TGTGCCAGCAGTTCGTCGGCTAGCGGGACCTACGAGCAGTACTTC
CDR3: CASSSSASGTYEQYF

D: TRBD1
length: 15
J: TRBJ2-7
V: TRBV6-1
size: many
DNA: TGTGCCAGCAGGTACCAGCCGGGACAGGCCTACGAGCAGTACTTC
CDR3: CASRYQPGQAYEQYF

D: -
length: 15
J: TRBJ2-1
V: TRBV11-2
size: -
DNA: TGTGCCAGCAGCTTAGTACCGAGCTCCTACAATGAGCAGTTCTTC
CDR3: CASSLVPSSYNEQFF

D: -
length: 16
J: TRBJ1-2
V: TRBV5-1
size: few
DNA: TGCGCCAGCAGCTTGGATCCGGATGGGGGTTACTATGGCTACACCTTC
CDR3: CASSLDPDGGYYGYTF

D: -
length: 14
J: TRBJ2-2
V: TRBV24-1
size: many
DNA: TGTGCCACCAGTGCTTGGCAGAACACCGGGGAGCTGTTTTTT
CDR3: CATSAWQNTGELFF

D: -
length: 12
J: TRBJ2-1
V: TRBV12-3/TRBV12-4
size: many
DNA: TGTGCCAGCAGTCCAAGTGGGGGTGAGCAGTTCTTC
CDR3: CASSPSGGEQFF

D: -
length: 13
J: TRBJ1-1
V: TRBV29-1
size: many
DNA: TGCAGCGTAGGCGGACAGCCAAACACTGAAGCTTTCTTT
CDR3: CSVGGQPNTEAFF

D: -
length: 14
J: TRBJ1-1
V: TRBV28
size: many
DNA: TGTGCCAGCAGCCCCGGGTTAAGGGCCACTGAAGCTTTCTTT
CDR3: CASSPGLRATEAFF

D: TRBD1
length: 17
J: TRBJ1-2
V: TRBV28
size: -
DNA: TGTGCCAGCAGTTTCACCGGGGCAGGGGGCTTAGTCTATGGCTACACCTTC
CDR3: CASSFTGAGGLVYGYTF

D: TRBD1
length: 15
J: TRBJ2-2
V: TRBV3-1
size: -
DNA: TGTGCCAGCAGCCGGGACAGGGTGAACACCGGGGAGCTGTTTTTT
CDR3: CASSRDRVNTGELFF

D: -
length: 12
J: TRBJ2-7
V: TRBV6-1
size: -
DNA: TGTGCCAGGGGACTGGAAACCTACGGGCAGTACTTC
CDR3: CARGLETYGQYF

D: TRBD2
length: 15
J: TRBJ2-1
V: TRBV7-6
size: many
DNA: TGTGCCAGCAGTTTTAGCGGGGTCTCCTACAATGAGCAGTTCTTC
CDR3: CASSFSGVSYNEQFF

D: -
length: 15
J: TRBJ2-7
V: TRBV5-4
size: few
DNA: TGTGCCAGCAGCTTGAATTTGGGGGGTTCCTACGAGCAGTACTTC
CDR3: CASSLNLGGSYEQYF

D: TRBD2
length: 18
J: TRBJ2-1
V: TRBV7-2
size: -
DNA: TGTGCCAGCAGCTTAGCGGGACCAGCGGGATATCACTACAATGAGCAGTTCTTC
CDR3: CASSLAGPAGYHYNEQFF

D: -
length: 13
J: TRBJ1-1
V: TRBV6-1
size: many
DNA: TGTGCCAGCAATAGGTTTATGAACACTGAAGCTTTCTTT
CDR3: CASNRFMNTEAFF

D: -
length: 14
J: TRBJ2-7
V: TRBV10-3
size: few
DNA: TGTGCCATCAGTGAGTCCACTTTCAAACGAGAGCAGTACTTC
CDR3: CAISESTFKREQYF

D: -
length: 11
J: TRBJ2-5
V: TRBV15
size: many
DNA: TGTGCCACCAGCGGCCAAGAGACCCAGTACTTC
CDR3: CATSGQETQYF

D: -
length: 15
J: TRBJ2-3
V: TRBV4-1
size: many
DNA: TGCGCCAGCAGCCAAGTTCAAATGAGCACAGATACGCAGTATTTT
CDR3: CASSQVQMSTDTQYF

D: -
length: 15
J: TRBJ2-7
V: TRBV6-1
size: many
DNA: TGTGCCAGCAGTACACAGGGCACCCCCATCTACGAGCAGTACTTC
CDR3: CASSTQGTPIYEQYF

D: -
length: 16
J: TRBJ2-1
V: TRBV13
size: -
DNA: TGTGCCAGCAGAGTAGGGAACCCTCCGGCCTACAATGAGCAGTTCTTC
CDR3: CASRVGNPPAYNEQFF

D: -
length: 15
J: TRBJ2-1
V: TRBV15
size: -
DNA: TGTGCCACCAGCAGAGGTAGCCGGAGGCCAGTTGAGCAGTTCTTC
CDR3: CATSRGSRRPVEQFF

D: -
length: 14
J: TRBJ2-7
V: TRBV5-8
size: -
DNA: TGTGCCAGCAAGACCCGCCGGGGTCTCGACGAGCAGTACTTC
CDR3: CASKTRRGLDEQYF

D: -
length: 13
J: TRBJ1-1
V: TRBV12-3/TRBV12-4
size: many
DNA: TGTGCCAGCATGGGGGAGTTAGACACTGAAGCTTTCTTT
CDR3: CASMGELDTEAFF

D: -
length: 15
J: TRBJ2-1
V: TRBV19
size: -
DNA: TGTGCCATTAGTATACTACCAGTCTCCTACAATGAGCAGTTCTTC
CDR3: CAISILPVSYNEQFF

D: -
length: 15
J: TRBJ2-7
V: TRBV6-1
size: many
DNA: TGTGCCAGCAGTTACGCGCACCAGGGCGGATACGAGCAGTACTTC
CDR3: CASSYAHQGGYEQYF

D: -
length: 17
J: TRBJ2-1
V: TRBV6-1
size: -
DNA: TGTGCCAGCAGCGACGTTTATGAACAGGGAGGAAACAATGAGCAGTTCTTC
CDR3: CASSDVYEQGGNNEQFF

D: -
length: 12
J: TRBJ2-3
V: TRBV5-1
size: many
DNA: TGCGCCAGCAGCTTGGATCCAGATACGCAGTATTTT
CDR3: CASSLDPDTQYF

D: -
length: 13
J: TRBJ1-2
V: TRBV20-1
size: many
DNA: TGCAGTGCCCCTAGACAGCCTAACTATGGCTACACCTTC
CDR3: CSAPRQPNYGYTF

D: -
length: 16
J: TRBJ1-2
V: TRBV6-1
size: many
DNA: TGTGCCAGCAGTCTACCAAAAACGACAGGCTCGCGAGGCTACACCTTC
CDR3: CASSLPKTTGSRGYTF

D: TRBD1
length: 14
J: TRBJ2-3
V: TRBV14
size: once
DNA: TGTGCCAGCAGCCAAGGGCCAGACAGGGGAGCTCGGTATTTT
CDR3: CASSQGPDRGARYF

D: -
length: 14
J: TRBJ1-2
V: TRBV7-2
size: many
DNA: TGTGCCAGCAGCTTAGAAGGGAGCGACTATGGCTACACCTTC
CDR3: CASSLEGSDYGYTF

D: TRBD1
length: 12
J: TRBJ1-2
V: TRBV3-1
size: many
DNA: TGTGCCAGCAGCCGAGGAACGTGGGACAGCACCTTC
CDR3: CASSRGTWDSTF